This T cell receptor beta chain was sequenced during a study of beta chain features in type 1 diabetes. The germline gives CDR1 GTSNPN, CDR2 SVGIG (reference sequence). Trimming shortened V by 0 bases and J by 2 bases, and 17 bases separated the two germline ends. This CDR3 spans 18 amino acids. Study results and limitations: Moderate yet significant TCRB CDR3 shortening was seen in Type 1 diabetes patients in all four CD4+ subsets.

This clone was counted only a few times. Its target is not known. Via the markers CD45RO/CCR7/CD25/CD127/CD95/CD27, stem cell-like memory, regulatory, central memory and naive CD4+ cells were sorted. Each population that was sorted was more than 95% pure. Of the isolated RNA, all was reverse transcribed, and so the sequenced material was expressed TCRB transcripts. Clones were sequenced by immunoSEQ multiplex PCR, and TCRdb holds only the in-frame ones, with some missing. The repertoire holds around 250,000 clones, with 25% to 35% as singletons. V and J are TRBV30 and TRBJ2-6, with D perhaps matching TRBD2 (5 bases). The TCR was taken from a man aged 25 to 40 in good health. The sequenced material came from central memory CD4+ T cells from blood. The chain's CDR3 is CAWSVFDRLGAGANVLTF. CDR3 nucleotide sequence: TGTGCCTGGAGTGTGTTTGACCGTTTGGGAGCTGGGGCCAACGTCCTGACTTTC.